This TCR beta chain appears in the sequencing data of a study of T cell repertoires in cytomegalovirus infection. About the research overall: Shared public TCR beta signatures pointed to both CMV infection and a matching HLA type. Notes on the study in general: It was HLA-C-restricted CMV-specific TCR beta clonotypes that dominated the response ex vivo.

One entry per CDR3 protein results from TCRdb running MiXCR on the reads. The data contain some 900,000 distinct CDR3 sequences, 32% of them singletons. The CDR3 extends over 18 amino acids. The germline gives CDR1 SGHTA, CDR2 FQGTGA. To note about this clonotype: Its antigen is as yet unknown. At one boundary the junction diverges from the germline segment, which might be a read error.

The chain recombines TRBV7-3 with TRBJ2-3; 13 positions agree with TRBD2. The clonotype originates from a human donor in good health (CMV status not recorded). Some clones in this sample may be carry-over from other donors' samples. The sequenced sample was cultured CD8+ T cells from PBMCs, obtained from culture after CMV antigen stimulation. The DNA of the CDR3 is TGTGCCAGCAGCCGACGAGGCACTAGCGGGGGGGCCCCAGATTCGCAGTATTTT. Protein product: CASSRRGTSGGAPDSQYF.